The T cell receptor beta chain described here comes from a study of cytomegalovirus exposure and HLA in healthy donors. A remark on this clone: The antigen is not known.

Trimming removed 3 bases at V and 3 bases at J, with 14 bases between. This CDR3 contains 15 residues. The germline V gene encodes CDR1 LNHDA and CDR2 SQIVND (reference sequence). Study results and limitations: Specific recognition of CMV antigens was confirmed in vitro for a few chains (all CMV-associated). Researchers counted about 150 TCR beta chains as cytomegalovirus-associated. Other equally common chains were less clonally expanded than HLA-associated TCR beta chains, a later analysis showed. Most TCR sequences were seen very rarely across donors, but some public TCRs occurred in many.

It was with 60 Vbeta and 13 Jbeta primers that the PCR ran. Profiled with immunoSEQ multiplex PCR; TCRdb holds only in-frame clones, not every one. Found here are approximately 150,000 clones, roughly 80% of them singletons; the top ten hold roughly 2.9%. The chain has TRBV19 and TRBJ1-1; TRBD1 is a possible D gene (5 bases). The receptor's source is a female donor in good health and CMV-seronegative. The source material was PBMCs. The CDR3 sequence: CASSIWGRADTEAFF. The CDR3 DNA is TGTGCCAGTAGTATTTGGGGCAGGGCGGACACTGAAGCTTTCTTT.